The 21 T cell receptor beta chains reported below all come from one sample, sequenced in a study of blood T cell repertoires in COVID-19. The data were produced by immunoSEQ multiplex PCR, yet TCRdb's version contains in-frame clones alone and is incomplete. The top ten clones hold roughly 6.9% of a sample with hundreds of thousands of clones, 70% to 90% of them seen once. Sequencing was done on a sample of peripheral blood. These receptors were taken from a woman younger than 45 who had recovered from COVID-19.

The J gene is TRBJ1-2, the V gene TRBV7-2; 8 nucleotides match TRBD1. The CDR3 extends over 15 amino acids. Germline CDR1 and CDR2: SGHTA and FQGNSA. J gave up 4 bases and V 5 bases, and 9 bases lay outside the gene matches. CDR3 amino acids: CASSPQRTGFYGYTF. The CDR3 DNA follows: TGTGCCAGCAGCCCCCAAAGGACAGGGTTCTATGGCTACACCTTC.

This clone was seen only once. The chain couples TRBV6-5 to TRBJ1-4; TRBD1 agrees at 7 bases. The CDR3 spans 14 residues. V trimming: 5 bases; J trimming: 6 bases; junction bases outside the gene matches: 6. From germline, CDR1 is MNHEY and CDR2 SVGAGI. The CDR3 reads CASSMRGRDEKLFF. For the CDR3, the DNA is TGTGCCAGCAGTATGAGGGGGCGCGATGAAAAACTGTTTTTT.

V and J are TRBV3-1 (or the pseudogene TRBV3-2) and TRBJ1-2; 9 bases map to TRBD1. Germline lookup yields CDR1 LGHDT and CDR2 YNNKEL (reference sequence). V was pared by 0 bases and J by 7 bases, with 6 bases of the junction left unmatched. There are 15 residues in the CDR3. The CDR3 region is CASSQDRTGGVGYTF. The CDR3 DNA reads TGTGCCAGCAGCCAAGATAGAACAGGGGGCGTTGGCTACACCTTC.

This clone occurred a few times. This sequence joins TRBV28 and TRBJ1-5; 10 positions match TRBD1. The CDR3 runs 17 residues. Trimming took 4 bases from V and 7 from J; bases not matched to a gene: 13. The germline V gene encodes CDR1 MDHEN and CDR2 SYDVKM. The CDR3: CASSYNSGTGVLQPQHF. CDR3 DNA: TGTGCCAGCAGTTATAATTCCGGGACAGGGGTTTTGCAGCCCCAGCATTTT. The whole variable domain, filled in from reference TRBV28 and TRBJ1-5, reads DVKVTQSSRYLVKRTGEKVFLECVQDMDHENMFWYRQDPGLGLRLIYFSYDVKMKEKGDIPEGYSVSREKKERFSLILESASTNQTSMYLCASSYNSGTGVLQPQHFGDGTRLSIL.

This clone is a singleton in its sample. The chain uses TRBV5-1 and TRBJ1-4, with TRBD1 as a possible D gene (6 bases). From germline, CDR1 is SGHRS and CDR2 YFSETQ. The ends were cut back, 4 bases at V and 1 base at J, with 11 bases in the middle. This CDR3 spans 15 amino acids. As DNA, the CDR3 is TGCGCCAGCAGCCCCCTACAGGGAACTAATGAAAAACTGTTTTTT. It yields the protein CASSPLQGTNEKLFF. Full variable domain (remainder filled in from reference TRBV5-1 and TRBJ1-4): KAGVTQTPRYLIKTRGQQVTLSCSPISGHRSVSWYQQTPGQGLQFLFEYFSETQRNKGNFPGRFSGRQFSNSRSEMNVSTLELGDSALYLCASSPLQGTNEKLFFGSGTQLSVL.

The chain couples TRBV29-1 to TRBJ2-7, with D perhaps TRBD1 (6 bases). Germline V gene lookup returns CDR1 SQVTM and CDR2 ANQGSEA. V dropped 7 bases and J dropped 3 bases, with 13 bases sitting between them. The CDR3 loop spans 12 amino acids. The chain's CDR3 is CSAYREGYEQYF. The CDR3 DNA reads TGCAGCGCGTACAGGGAAGGCTACGAGCAGTACTTC.

The CDR3 DNA reads TGTGCCTGGAGTGGTGGACTAGTCTACATCTCCTACAATGAGCAGTTCTTC. It encodes CAWSGGLVYISYNEQFF. The rearrangement links TRBV30 to TRBJ2-1, with 7 bases that match TRBD2. Germline V gene data show CDR1 as GTSNPN and CDR2 as SVGIG (reference sequence). The CDR3 contains 17 residues. V dropped 1 base and J dropped 0; count of bases not matched to a gene: 9. Together with reference TRBV30 and TRBJ2-1, the CDR3 gives the full variable domain: SQTIHQWPATLVQPVGSPLSLECTVEGTSNPNLYWYRQAAGRGLQLLFYSVGIGQISSEVPQNLSASRPQDRQFILSSKKLLLSDSGFYLCAWSGGLVYISYNEQFFGPGTRLTVL.

The rearrangement links TRBV4-1 to TRBJ1-2; tentative D call: TRBD1 (5 bases). Germline values: CDR1 MGHRA, CDR2 YSYEKL. The V gene lost 4 bases and the J gene lost 0 bases, with 18 bases spanning the gap. This CDR3 contains 17 residues. The CDR3, as DNA: TGCGCCAGCAGCCTAAACCTGGGGCAAGGTTCTAACTATGGCTACACCTTC. It is translated as CASSLNLGQGSNYGYTF.

The V and J genes are TRBV12-3 or TRBV12-4 and TRBJ2-7, with 11 bases fitting TRBD2. This CDR3 has 13 amino acids. With V trimmed by 9 bases and J by 3 bases, 4 bases remained unmatched. The CDR3 region has the DNA TGTGCCAGTCTGGGACTAGCGGACTACGAGCAGTACTTC. Protein: CASLGLADYEQYF.

This clone was picked up one time. V and J are TRBV28 and TRBJ1-1; a weak D match, TRBD1 (6 bases). The V end lost 6 bases, the J end lost 1 base, and 15 bases lay between the germline ends. CDR1 is MDHEN, CDR2 SYDVKM, per germline. The CDR3 has 15 residues. Here the CDR3 reads CASRLDRPPNTEAFF. CDR3 nucleotide sequence: TGTGCCAGCAGACTTGACAGGCCCCCGAACACTGAAGCTTTCTTT.

This chain uses TRBV18 with TRBJ1-1, with D unresolved. The CDR3 contains 15 residues. Per germline, CDR1 KGHSH and CDR2 LQKENI. Between the trimmed V and J ends, which lost 0 bases and 1 base, there was a span of 9 bases. CDR3 bases: TGTGCCAGCTCACCACCCCTGCTAGCGAACACTGAAGCTTTCTTT. Residues: CASSPPLLANTEAFF.

The rearrangement joins TRBV28 to TRBJ1-2, with 9 positions matching TRBD1. V lost 4 bases and J lost 5; bases outside the gene matches: 2. This CDR3 spans 13 amino acids. Germline V gene sequence: CDR1 MDHEN, CDR2 SYDVKM. The CDR3 loop is CASSSQGAYGYTF. As DNA, the CDR3 is TGTGCCAGCAGTTCACAGGGGGCTTATGGCTACACCTTC.

The DNA of the CDR3 is TGTGCCAGCAGCTTAATCGGGGGGTCAGATACGCAGTATTTT. Translation: CASSLIGGSDTQYF. The rearrangement joins TRBV11-2 to TRBJ2-3; 7 bases are shared with TRBD2. V dropped 2 bases and J dropped 4; count of bases not matched to a gene: 3. Per germline, CDR1 SGHAT and CDR2 FQNNGV. The CDR3 covers 14 residues.

The genes are TRBV9 and TRBJ2-7; TRBD1 might be the D (6 bases). Trimming cost V 0 bases and J 3 bases, with 16 bases left between them. The CDR3 consists of 16 residues. Per germline, CDR1 SGDLS and CDR2 YYNGEE. CDR3 nucleotides: TGTGCCAGCAGCGTAGCCGTCCAGGGGCTAATCTACGAGCAGTACTTC. This encodes CASSVAVQGLIYEQYF.

This clone has only one observation. This chain joins TRBV9 and TRBJ2-2; D is perhaps TRBD2 (5 bases). The germline V gene encodes CDR1 SGDLS and CDR2 YYNGEE. V shed 0 bases and J shed 5 bases, with 11 bases lying between them. The length of the CDR3 is 15 residues. DNA for the CDR3: TGTGCCAGCAGCGTAGGCGCCCGGGGTACCGGGGAGCTGTTTTTT. It specifies CASSVGARGTGELFF.

This sequence joins TRBV5-1 and TRBJ2-3, with TRBD1 identical over 7 bases. The germline gives CDR1 SGHRS, CDR2 YFSETQ. V lost 0 bases and J lost 3; bases outside the gene matches: 4. There are 15 residues in the CDR3. CDR3 sequence (DNA): TGCGCCAGCAGCTTGGTCCCAGGGGGAACAGATACGCAGTATTTT. The encoded protein is CASSLVPGGTDTQYF.

V and J are TRBV6-5 and TRBJ2-1, with TRBD2 identical over 10 bases. The CDR3 sequence is 15 residues long. In germline, CDR1 is MNHEY, CDR2 SVGAGI. J gave up 7 bases and V 2 bases, and 5 bases lay outside the gene matches. The CDR3 is CASSYRSSGGNEQFF. CDR3 sequence (DNA): TGTGCCAGCAGTTACCGGTCTAGCGGGGGAAATGAGCAGTTCTTC.

The gene calls are TRBV4-1 and TRBJ1-4, with a tentative D call TRBD1 (5 bases). This CDR3 is built from 15 residues. Trimming pared 0 bases from V and 9 bases from J, leaving 14 bases between. In germline, CDR1 is MGHRA, CDR2 YSYEKL. CDR3 residues: CASSQEGGRAQKLFF. The CDR3 DNA reads as TGCGCCAGCAGCCAAGAAGGCGGCAGGGCCCAAAAACTGTTTTTT.

This clone was counted many times. This sample also contains other DNA sequences that code for the same CDR3. The genes are TRBV9 and TRBJ1-2; TRBD1 is a possible D gene (5 bases). The CDR3 runs to 15 residues. Germline V gene lookup returns CDR1 SGDLS and CDR2 YYNGEE. V lost 0 bases to trimming and J lost 4 bases, with 13 bases between them. The DNA of the CDR3 is TGTGCCAGCAGCGTAGGATCGGGGGTGGGCTATGGCTACACCTTC. Amino acids: CASSVGSGVGYGYTF.

V and J are TRBV28 and TRBJ2-1, with D possibly matching TRBD2 (7 bases). The V gene lost 2 bases and the J gene lost 5 bases, with 10 bases spanning the gap. The CDR3 has 14 amino acids. Germline-derived CDR1 and CDR2 are MDHEN and SYDVKM. The CDR3 sequence is CASSLAGADNEQFF. CDR3 DNA: TGTGCCAGCAGTTTAGCGGGGGCGGACAATGAGCAGTTCTTC.

The rearrangement uses TRBV5-6 and TRBJ2-7; 11 bases are shared with TRBD1. The germline V gene encodes CDR1 SGHDT and CDR2 YYEEEE. This CDR3 contains 13 residues. V lost 5 bases, J lost 5 bases, and 3 bases stayed unmatched. The DNA for the CDR3 is TGTGCCAGCAGTTGGACAGGGGGCGACGAGCAGTACTTC. Translating it yields CASSWTGGDEQYF.